This TCR beta chain was recorded in a study of blood T cell repertoires in COVID-19. Study in general: COVID-19 samples collected from the United States, Italy and Spain covered acute and convalescent phases. PBMCs, B-cell-depleted T cells, or T cells provided the cDNA or gDNA that made up the material.

This CDR3 has 16 amino acids. The germline V gene encodes CDR1 KGHSH and CDR2 LQKENI. The ends were cut back, 5 bases at V and 0 bases at J, with 16 bases in the middle. Sequenced by immunoSEQ multiplex PCR; TCRdb stores in-frame clones only, minus some. Of 260,000 or so clones listed, roughly four fifths are singletons. The rearrangement joins TRBV18 to TRBJ1-1; a weak D match, TRBD1 (5 bases). The clonotype originates from a woman between 65 and 79 years old with acute or convalescent COVID-19. Sequencing was carried out using peripheral blood. CDR3 nucleotide sequence: TGTGCCAGCTCAGCCACCCGGACGGACATGAACACTGAAGCTTTCTTT. Protein: CASSATRTDMNTEAFF.